The 11 T cell receptor beta chains given below trace back to one sample, sequenced in a study of blood T cell repertoires in COVID-19. Assay: immunoSEQ multiplex PCR; the TCRdb copy retains only in-frame clones and omits some. The sample carries about 85,000 clones, 87% recorded once. Sequencing used peripheral blood. Source of these receptors: a man in his 60s with acute or convalescent COVID-19.

The chain is built from TRBV6-2 or TRBV6-3 and TRBJ2-7, with D tentatively TRBD2 (6 bases). Germline lookup yields CDR1 MNHEY and CDR2 SVGEGT. The V and J ends lost 2 bases and 7 bases respectively, with 9 bases between them. The CDR3 totals 12 residues. The CDR3 DNA reads as TGTGCCAGCAGTTACGTGGGGGGTGAGCAGTACTTC. This translates into CASSYVGGEQYF.

This clone appeared a single time. The chain combines TRBV19 with TRBJ2-1, with TRBD2 matching over 7 bases. This CDR3 is 13 amino acids long. The V and J ends lost 3 bases and 7 bases, in that order; junction bases with no gene match: 3. Germline loops: CDR1 LNHDA, CDR2 SQIVND (reference sequence). The CDR3 loop reads CASSMVSGNEQFF. CDR3 nucleotides: TGTGCCAGTAGTATGGTTAGCGGGAATGAGCAGTTCTTC.

The J gene is TRBJ1-2, the V gene TRBV19; D is possibly TRBD1 (6 bases). Germline lookup yields CDR1 LNHDA and CDR2 SQIVND (reference sequence). V gave up 4 bases and J gave up 2 bases, with 14 bases separating them. This CDR3 is built from 15 residues. In nucleotides, the CDR3 is TGTGCCAGTAGTACCGGGACACTTTCCAACTATGGCTACACCTTC. This sequence encodes CASSTGTLSNYGYTF.

The chain uses TRBV5-8 and TRBJ1-5; tentative D call: TRBD1 (5 bases). With 7 bases removed from V and 5 bases from J, the gap between germline ends came to 10 bases. CDR1 SGHTS and CDR2 YDEGEE come from the germline V gene. CDR3 length: 12 residues. CDR3 coding DNA: TGTGCCAGCTCCAGGGCTGATCAGCCCCAGCATTTT. Amino acid sequence: CASSRADQPQHF. Full variable domain (remainder filled in from reference TRBV5-8 and TRBJ1-5): EAGVTQSPTHLIKTRGQQATLRCSPISGHTSVYWYQQALGLGLQFLLWYDEGEERNRGNFPPRFSGRQFPNYSSELNVNALELEDSALYLCASSRADQPQHFGDGTRLSIL.

The chain uses TRBV7-2 and TRBJ1-5; TRBD1 agrees at 7 bases. The trim removed 4 bases at V and 1 base at J, leaving 7 bases unmatched. CDR3 length: 16 amino acids. Germline V lookup: CDR1 SGHTA, CDR2 FQGNSA. Written as DNA, the CDR3 is TGTGCCAGCAGCTACGCAGGGGGTTTAAGCAATCAGCCCCAGCATTTT. It encodes CASSYAGGLSNQPQHF.

The chain recombines TRBV11-3 with TRBJ2-3, with D tentatively TRBD2 (7 bases). V dropped 5 bases and J dropped 4 bases, with 19 bases sitting between them. The CDR3 spans 16 residues. Germline CDR1 is SGHNT and CDR2 is YENEEA. Here the CDR3 reads CASSQRGGDTPDTQYF. DNA for the CDR3: TGTGCCAGCAGCCAGAGAGGGGGGGATACCCCAGATACGCAGTATTTT.

This clone came up once. The chain combines TRBV2 with TRBJ1-6, with TRBD1 matching over 8 bases. This CDR3 contains 14 residues. J gave up 10 bases and V 7 bases, and 9 bases lay outside the gene matches. The germline CDR1 and CDR2 sequences are SNHLY and FYNNEI. The CDR3 is CASKDREVRSPLHF. Written as DNA, the CDR3 is TGTGCCAGCAAGGACAGGGAAGTAAGATCACCCCTCCACTTT.

V usage is TRBV5-4 and J usage is TRBJ1-2; the D is unclear. This CDR3 is 17 amino acids long. From germline, CDR1 is SGHNT and CDR2 YYREEE (reference sequence). The V end lost 4 bases, the J end lost 1 base, and 20 bases lay between the germline ends. CDR3 sequence (DNA): TGTGCCAGCAGCCCGGCGGGCAGGCGAAGCCATAACTATGGCTACACCTTC. Protein product: CASSPAGRRSHNYGYTF.

The chain is built from TRBV21-1 and TRBJ2-3; TRBD1, as called in the table, went unchecked against the DNA. TRBV21-1 is listed as a pseudogene. The CDR3 loop spans 15 amino acids. CDR3 nucleotide sequence: TGTGCCAGCAGCATCCGACAGGAACGGACAGATACGCAGTATTTT. Its protein is CASSIRQERTDTQYF.

The CDR3 here is CASSFRGDIQYF. The CDR3, as DNA: TGTGCCAGCAGTTTTCGGGGGGACATTCAGTACTTC. The chain is built from TRBV28 and TRBJ2-4; 7 nucleotides agree with TRBD2. The V gene end was trimmed by 3 bases and the J gene end by 8 bases; junction bases not matched to a gene: 1. The CDR3 is 12 residues long. CDR1 is MDHEN, CDR2 SYDVKM, per germline.

The chain joins TRBV19 to TRBJ2-1; 7 bases are a match to TRBD2. The V gene's germline CDR1 is LNHDA and CDR2 SQIVND (reference sequence). The length of the CDR3 is 14 residues. The V segment lost 4 bases and the J segment 3 bases; nucleotides outside the gene matches: 3. CDR3 nucleotide sequence: TGTGCCAGTAGTAGGGAGGGGCTCTACAATGAGCAGTTCTTC. As protein: CASSREGLYNEQFF.